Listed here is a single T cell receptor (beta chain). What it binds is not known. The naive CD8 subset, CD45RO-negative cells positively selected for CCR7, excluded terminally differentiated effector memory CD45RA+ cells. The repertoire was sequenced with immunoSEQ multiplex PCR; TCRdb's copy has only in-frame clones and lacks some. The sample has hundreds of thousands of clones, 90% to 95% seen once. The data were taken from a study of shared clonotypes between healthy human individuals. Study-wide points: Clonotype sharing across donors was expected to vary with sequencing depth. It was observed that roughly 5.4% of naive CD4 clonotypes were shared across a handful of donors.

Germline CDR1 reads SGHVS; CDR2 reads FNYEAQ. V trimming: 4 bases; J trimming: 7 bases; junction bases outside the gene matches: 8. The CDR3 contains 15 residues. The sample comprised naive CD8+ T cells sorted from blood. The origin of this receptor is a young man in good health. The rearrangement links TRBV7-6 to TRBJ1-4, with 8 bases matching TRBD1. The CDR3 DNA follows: TGTGCCAGCAGCTCTAGGGGACAGGAACTTGAAAAACTGTTTTTT. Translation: CASSSRGQELEKLFF.